The 26 T cell receptor beta chains below were found in one sample sequenced in a study of beta chain features in type 1 diabetes. Of the isolated RNA, all was reverse transcribed, and so the sequenced material was expressed TCRB transcripts. Generated by immunoSEQ multiplex PCR, the TCRdb table keeps only in-frame clones and is missing some. The data contain about 13,000 clones, about 42% of them singletons. The sequenced material came from stem cell memory CD4+ T cells from blood. All receptors come from a man younger than 30 in good health.

The rearrangement joins TRBV7-2 to TRBJ2-2, with 8 bases that match TRBD1. The CDR3 spans 16 residues. CDR1 is SGHTA, CDR2 FQGNSA, per germline. Trimming cost V 5 bases and J 6 bases; bases outside gene matches: 11. This CDR3 is CASSLMVQGASGELFF. CDR3 nucleotides: TGTGCCAGCAGCCTCATGGTGCAGGGGGCTTCCGGGGAGCTGTTTTTT.

CDR3 nucleotide sequence: TGTGCCAGCAGTTACTCGGGACAGAATTTTAATTCACCCCTCCACTTT. This codes for CASSYSGQNFNSPLHF. The chain has TRBV6-5 and TRBJ1-6; TRBD1 matches 7 bases. Trimming took 0 bases from V and 6 from J; bases not matched to a gene: 5. This CDR3 has 16 residues. CDR1 MNHEY and CDR2 SVGAGI come from the germline V gene.

CDR3 nucleotide sequence: TGTGCCATCAGCAGTATCAATCAGCCCCAGCATTTT. This gives the protein CAISSINQPQHF. The chain couples TRBV10-3 to TRBJ1-5; D is unresolved. Trimming left V 6 bases short and J 3 bases short, with 6 bases between. This CDR3 comprises 12 residues. The germline V gene encodes CDR1 ENHRY and CDR2 SYGVKD.

The chain uses TRBV5-6 and TRBJ2-5, with a weak D call TRBD1 (6 bases). CDR3 length equals 15 residues. The germline V and J ends were trimmed by 1 base and 0 bases, with 10 bases remaining between them. Germline V gene lookup returns CDR1 SGHDT and CDR2 YYEEEE. The CDR3 region is CASSLLDRDQETQYF. CDR3 in DNA: TGTGCCAGCAGCTTGCTGGACAGAGACCAAGAGACCCAGTACTTC. The full variable domain, in which reference TRBV5-6 and TRBJ2-5 provide the parts outside the CDR3, is DAGVTQSPTHLIKTRGQQVTLRCSPKSGHDTVSWYQQALGQGPQFIFQYYEEEERQRGNFPDRFSGHQFPNYSSELNVNALLLGDSALYLCASSLLDRDQETQYFGPGTRLLVL.

The V call is TRBV10-1, the J call TRBJ2-7, with D tentatively TRBD1 (5 bases). Deletions cut 3 bases from V and 7 bases from J, with 19 bases between. The CDR3 consists of 15 residues. Germline loops: CDR1 WNHNN, CDR2 SYGVQD (reference sequence). The CDR3: CASSDRDLRTREQYF. The DNA for the CDR3 is TGCGCCAGCAGTGATAGAGACCTCCGGACAAGGGAGCAGTACTTC.

This clone showed up just once. This chain joins TRBV30 and TRBJ1-2; unclear D gene. Deletions cut 0 bases from V and 8 bases from J, with 13 bases between. Germline CDR1 is GTSNPN and CDR2 is SVGIG (reference sequence). The CDR3 runs 13 residues. The CDR3 spells CAWSVHGSPGYTF. The CDR3 DNA follows: TGTGCCTGGAGTGTACACGGGTCTCCCGGCTACACCTTC.

Written as DNA, the CDR3 is TGTGCCAGCAGTTCAGGGGGACAGGGGGTTGCTGAAGCTTTCTTT. Protein sequence: CASSSGGQGVAEAFF. V and J are TRBV7-2 and TRBJ1-1; 11 positions agree with TRBD1. Germline CDR1 SGHTA, CDR2 FQGNSA. The CDR3 runs to 15 residues. Trimming took 6 bases from V and 6 from J; bases not matched to a gene: 9. Supplemented by reference TRBV7-2 and TRBJ1-1, the full variable domain reads GAGVSQSPSNKVTEKGKDVELRCDPISGHTALYWYRQSLGQGLEFLIYFQGNSAPDKSGLPSDRFSAERTGGSVSTLTIQRTQQEDSAVYLCASSSGGQGVAEAFFGQGTRLTVV.

J is TRBJ2-5 and V is TRBV7-9, with a weak D call TRBD1 (6 bases). Germline CDR1 reads SEHNR; CDR2 reads FQNEAQ (reference sequence). This CDR3 region has 14 residues. The V end lost 5 bases, the J end lost 3 bases, and 13 bases lay between the germline ends. This CDR3 reads CASSTGRGKETQYF. In nucleotides, the CDR3 is TGTGCCAGCAGCACGGGCAGGGGAAAAGAGACCCAGTACTTC.

This clone was seen only a few times. The J gene is TRBJ1-2, the V gene TRBV7-9; D might be TRBD1 (6 bases). Deletions cut 5 bases from V and 8 bases from J, with 18 bases between. Germline V lookup: CDR1 SEHNR, CDR2 FQNEAQ (reference sequence). The CDR3 has 14 amino acids. This chain's CDR3 is CASSGNTGTIGYTF. CDR3 DNA: TGTGCCAGCAGCGGCAATACAGGGACTATAGGCTACACCTTC.

This chain uses TRBV7-3 with TRBJ2-5; tentatively, D is TRBD2 (6 bases). The CDR3 has 20 residues. The V gene lost 2 bases and the J gene lost 4 bases, with 29 bases spanning the gap. Germline CDR1 and CDR2: SGHTA and FQGTGA. This CDR3 reads CASSLASPPLGGGWGETQYF. CDR3 bases: TGTGCCAGCAGCTTAGCCTCCCCTCCGTTGGGGGGTGGATGGGGAGAGACCCAGTACTTC.

The gene calls are TRBV6-1 and TRBJ1-5; a possible D gene is TRBD1 (6 bases). V lost 4 bases and J lost 5, with 12 bases in between. The CDR3 is made up of 14 amino acids. Germline V lookup: CDR1 MNHNS, CDR2 SASEGT. The CDR3 reads CASSVSGEHQPQHF. The CDR3 DNA reads TGTGCCAGCAGTGTCTCAGGGGAACATCAGCCCCAGCATTTT.

The chain employs TRBV30 and TRBJ2-5; a weak D match, TRBD1 (6 bases). Trimming stripped 2 bases from V and 7 bases from J, with 14 bases between. CDR1 is GTSNPN, CDR2 SVGIG, per germline (reference sequence). The CDR3 runs 13 residues. The CDR3 sequence: CAWSKTGIATQYF. The DNA of the CDR3 is TGTGCCTGGAGTAAAACAGGGATTGCGACCCAGTACTTC.

In its sample, this clone was seen a few times. The chain links TRBV4-3 to TRBJ2-1; 9 nucleotides align to TRBD2. V dropped 1 base and J dropped 8; count of bases not matched to a gene: 6. This CDR3 has 15 residues. The germline gives CDR1 LGHNA, CDR2 YSLEER. CDR3 coding DNA: TGCGCCAGCAGCCAAGTGCCTAGCGGGGTCCATGAGCAGTTCTTC. This gives the protein CASSQVPSGVHEQFF.

V is TRBV5-1 and J is TRBJ2-5; 16 bases match TRBD2. Germline loops: CDR1 SGHRS, CDR2 YFSETQ. This CDR3 contains 18 residues. Trimming at V came to 2 bases and at J to 8 bases, leaving 12 bases not matched to a gene. The CDR3 DNA sequence: TGCGCCAGCAGCTTCGGGACTAGCGGGGGGGAGATGGAAGGAACCCAGTACTTC. It codes for CASSFGTSGGEMEGTQYF.

This clone has only a few counts. The rearrangement links TRBV5-1 to TRBJ2-1; D not resolved. Trimming took off 0 bases at V and 9 bases at J, with 7 bases between the two ends. Germline lookup yields CDR1 SGHRS and CDR2 YFSETQ. The CDR3 spans 12 residues. In DNA form, the CDR3 reads TGCGCCAGCAGCTTGGAATCGGGTGAGCAGTTCTTC. Residues: CASSLESGEQFF.

The chain links TRBV7-2 to TRBJ2-3, with D maybe TRBD2 (6 bases). Germline lookup yields CDR1 SGHTA and CDR2 FQGNSA. This CDR3 has 16 residues. V shed 1 base and J shed 0 bases, with 11 bases lying between them. The CDR3 loop reads CASSLGASVSTDTQYF. CDR3 in DNA: TGTGCCAGCAGCTTAGGGGCTAGCGTGAGCACAGATACGCAGTATTTT.

The chain uses TRBV7-2 and TRBJ1-6, with 7 nucleotides matching TRBD1. Germline trimming cut 7 bases from V and 9 bases from J; bases unmatched to any gene: 12. Germline lookup yields CDR1 SGHTA and CDR2 FQGNSA. This CDR3 is built from 15 residues. The CDR3 DNA sequence: TGTGCCAGCACCCCCTCAGGGGGTCCCGGTTCACCCCTCCACTTT. Protein sequence: CASTPSGGPGSPLHF.

This sequence joins TRBV29-1 and TRBJ1-2, with unresolved D. V was pared by 3 bases and J by 4 bases, with 15 bases between. Looked up from germline, CDR1 is SQVTM and CDR2 is ANQGSEA. The length of the CDR3 is 14 residues. CDR3 sequence reads: CSVDFGEKGYGYTF. DNA for the CDR3: TGCAGCGTTGATTTTGGGGAGAAGGGCTATGGCTACACCTTC.

The gene calls are TRBV7-9 and TRBJ2-3; D remains ambiguous. Germline V gives CDR1 SEHNR, CDR2 FQNEAQ (reference sequence). V dropped 5 bases and J dropped 5 bases, with 8 bases sitting between them. The CDR3 totals 12 residues. The chain's CDR3 is CASSPTVDTQYF. As DNA, the CDR3 is TGTGCCAGCAGCCCCACGGTAGATACGCAGTATTTT.

J is TRBJ2-3 and V is TRBV9; 8 nucleotides agree with TRBD1. Germline-derived CDR1 and CDR2 are SGDLS and YYNGEE. The J segment lost 0 bases and the V segment lost 4 bases, leaving 7 bases of the junction unmatched. The CDR3 covers 16 residues. The CDR3 here is CASSPRTGKSTDTQYF. CDR3 nucleotide sequence: TGTGCCAGCAGCCCCCGGACAGGGAAAAGCACAGATACGCAGTATTTT. The entire variable domain, with the rest obtained from reference TRBV9 and TRBJ2-3, is as follows: DSGVTQTPKHLITATGQRVTLRCSPRSGDLSVYWYQQSLDQGLQFLIQYYNGEERAKGNILERFSAQQFPDLHSELNLSSLELGDSALYFCASSPRTGKSTDTQYFGPGTRLTVL.

CDR3 coding DNA: TGTGCCAGCAGCCGAGGACGTACAGGGCACGAGCAGTACTTC. This sequence encodes CASSRGRTGHEQYF. The chain is built from TRBV11-3 and TRBJ2-7; D is possibly TRBD1 (6 bases). The V end was cut by 5 bases, the J end by 5 bases, with 16 bases between. The germline V gene encodes CDR1 SGHNT and CDR2 YENEEA. CDR3 length equals 14 residues.

The chain couples TRBV5-1 to TRBJ2-2, with D possibly being TRBD1 (6 bases). Looked up from germline, CDR1 is SGHRS and CDR2 is YFSETQ. The CDR3 is 16 residues long. V lost 1 base and J lost 3, with 13 bases in between. The CDR3 DNA is TGCGCCAGCAGCTTGAAGGGAGAGGGGGACACCGGGGAGCTGTTTTTT. Translating it yields CASSLKGEGDTGELFF.

The chain couples TRBV19 to TRBJ1-1, with 8 bases lining up with TRBD1. The CDR3 is 17 residues long. Germline CDR1 is LNHDA and CDR2 is SQIVND (reference sequence). The V and J ends lost 6 bases and 4 bases, in that order; junction bases with no gene match: 16. CDR3 protein: CASRLRPVGTGGTEAFF. The CDR3 bases are TGTGCCAGTAGATTAAGGCCTGTGGGGACAGGCGGCACTGAAGCTTTCTTT.

Written as DNA, the CDR3 is TGTGCCAGCAGGAGCGGGGTCTATGGCTACACCTTC. It translates to CASRSGVYGYTF. This chain joins TRBV6-5 and TRBJ1-2; D gene unclear. Germline V lookup: CDR1 MNHEY, CDR2 SVGAGI. The V end was cut by 6 bases, the J end by 4 bases, with 9 bases between. The CDR3 is 12 amino acids.

This clone has just a few counts. This CDR3 reads CASSSTTVGQETQYF. The CDR3 nucleotides are TGTGCCAGCAGCTCGACTACCGTGGGCCAAGAGACCCAGTACTTC. V is TRBV5-6 and J is TRBJ2-5; weak D call: TRBD2 (5 bases). Germline V gene sequence: CDR1 SGHDT, CDR2 YYEEEE. This CDR3 is built from 15 residues. The V end lost 3 bases, the J end lost 1 base, and 13 bases lay between the germline ends.

The chain combines TRBV6-5 with TRBJ1-5, with unresolved D. In germline, CDR1 is MNHEY, CDR2 SVGAGI. This CDR3 region has 14 residues. V lost 3 bases and J 2 bases, leaving 8 bases between the germline ends. CDR3: CASSYWQGNQPQHF. CDR3 DNA sequence: TGTGCCAGCAGTTATTGGCAGGGCAATCAGCCCCAGCATTTT.